These 32 T cell receptor beta chains came from one sample sequenced in a study of cytomegalovirus exposure and HLA in healthy donors (dated by TCRdb to about 2017). The library was obtained by the immunoSEQ multiplex PCR assay. The multiplex PCR relied on a mix of 60 forward primers for TCR Vbeta segments and 13 reverse primers for TCR Jbeta segments. TCRdb obtained this table from immuneACCESS and retained in-frame rearrangements with V and J assigned. These tables miss some clones; where compared with another copy, unresolved V genes account for less than half of the shortfall, and the remainder is unexplained. This sample is represented by 100,000 or so clones; more than 60% of them were singletons. The ten largest clones add up to 8.5% to 10% of the sample. Input material: PBMCs. These receptors came from a woman aged 40-49 years in good health and CMV-seropositive.

The rearrangement uses TRBV9 and TRBJ2-3; perhaps TRBD2 as D (7 bases). Trimming took off 4 bases at V and 5 bases at J, with 17 bases between the two ends. CDR3 size: 15 residues. CDR1 SGDLS and CDR2 YYNGEE come from the germline V gene. The CDR3 spells CASSPRGGGRDTQYF. In nucleotides, the CDR3 is TGTGCCAGCAGCCCGCGGGGAGGGGGGCGAGATACGCAGTATTTT.

V is TRBV6-1 and J is TRBJ1-6; 7 positions agree with TRBD1. CDR3 length: 14 residues. CDR1 and CDR2 (germline): MNHNS, SASEGT. With 2 bases clipped from V and 6 bases from J, the junction kept 1 base outside the gene matches. The CDR3 protein is CASSEQGVNSPLHF. CDR3 bases: TGTGCCAGCAGTGAACAGGGGGTTAATTCACCCCTCCACTTT.

This clone occurred a few times. J is TRBJ1-1 and V is TRBV19; no reliable D call. Trimming pared 2 bases from V and 0 bases from J, leaving 4 bases between. This CDR3 comprises 13 residues. Germline V gene data show CDR1 as LNHDA and CDR2 as SQIVND (reference sequence). The chain's CDR3 is CASSIYMNTEAFF. The CDR3 coding sequence is TGTGCCAGTAGTATATATATGAACACTGAAGCTTTCTTT.

The genes are TRBV29-1 and TRBJ2-2; TRBD1 matches 7 bases. Trimming cost V 2 bases and J 9 bases; bases outside gene matches: 6. Germline V lookup: CDR1 SQVTM, CDR2 ANQGSEA. This CDR3 contains 13 residues. The CDR3 protein is CSVETRGRRELFF. CDR3 in DNA: TGCAGCGTTGAAACGAGGGGGCGGAGGGAGCTGTTTTTT.

J is TRBJ2-1 and V is TRBV5-4, with D tentatively TRBD2 (6 bases). Trimming stripped 4 bases from V and 4 bases from J, with 18 bases between. CDR1 and CDR2 from the germline V gene are SGHNT and YYREEE (reference sequence). This CDR3 has 16 amino acids. The CDR3 nucleotides are TGTGCCAGCAGCCCGGGTGGGGGGACCCTTTACAATGAGCAGTTCTTC. Its protein product is CASSPGGGTLYNEQFF.

The chain has TRBV9 and TRBJ2-1; D possibly corresponds to TRBD2 (6 bases). This CDR3 has 16 residues. Germline loops: CDR1 SGDLS, CDR2 YYNGEE. The V gene lost 4 bases and the J gene lost 3 bases, with 17 bases spanning the gap. CDR3 nucleotide sequence: TGTGCCAGCAGCCCCGTAGGAGGGCTGGACTACAATGAGCAGTTCTTC. Its translation is CASSPVGGLDYNEQFF.

The chain employs TRBV6-5 and TRBJ2-1; 9 bases map to TRBD1. After removal of 6 bases from V and 4 bases from J, the junction contained 4 bases not matched to a gene. Germline loops: CDR1 MNHEY, CDR2 SVGAGI. The CDR3 length is 14 residues. The CDR3 DNA sequence: TGTGCCAGCAGGAACAGGGGGCCATACAATGAGCAGTTCTTC. It yields the protein CASRNRGPYNEQFF.

This chain joins TRBV9 and TRBJ2-5; 12 nucleotides match TRBD2. The CDR3 is made up of 19 amino acids. V dropped 5 bases and J dropped 1; count of bases not matched to a gene: 15. Germline V CDR1 and CDR2: SGDLS, YYNGEE. The CDR3 DNA sequence: TGTGCCAGCAGTCATAGTACCCGACTAGCGGGAGCATCCCAAGAGACCCAGTACTTC. Translation: CASSHSTRLAGASQETQYF.

The chain combines TRBV7-3 with TRBJ1-1; TRBD1 aligns across 9 bases. Germline V lookup: CDR1 SGHTA, CDR2 FQGTGA. Trimming took 6 bases from V and 6 from J; bases not matched to a gene: 5. This CDR3 contains 13 residues. CDR3 loop: CASSRQGVAEAFF. DNA for the CDR3: TGTGCCAGCAGTAGACAGGGGGTAGCTGAAGCTTTCTTT.

The genes are TRBV4-1 and TRBJ1-5; D is unresolved. The ends were cut back, 0 bases at V and 0 bases at J, with 9 bases in the middle. The CDR3 has 16 amino acids. The germline CDR1 and CDR2 sequences are MGHRA and YSYEKL. CDR3 protein: CASSQDPGYSNQPQHF. CDR3 in DNA: TGCGCCAGCAGCCAAGATCCGGGGTATAGCAATCAGCCCCAGCATTTT.

The gene calls are TRBV28 and TRBJ1-1; D is perhaps TRBD1 (6 bases). Looked up from germline, CDR1 is MDHEN and CDR2 is SYDVKM. V lost 10 bases to trimming and J lost 0 bases, with 18 bases between them. CDR3 length: 15 residues. The CDR3: CATLETGFLNTEAFF. CDR3 nucleotides: TGTGCCACCCTCGAGACAGGTTTTTTGAACACTGAAGCTTTCTTT. The complete variable domain, with remaining parts taken from reference TRBV28 and TRBJ1-1, reads DVKVTQSSRYLVKRTGEKVFLECVQDMDHENMFWYRQDPGLGLRLIYFSYDVKMKEKGDIPEGYSVSREKKERFSLILESASTNQTSMYLCATLETGFLNTEAFFGQGTRLTVV.

This rearrangement joins TRBV7-2 to TRBJ1-3; D remains ambiguous. V was pared by 5 bases and J by 5 bases, with 13 bases between. CDR3 length equals 14 residues. Germline CDR1 SGHTA, CDR2 FQGNSA. The CDR3 is CASSPGLYRNTIYF. The DNA of the CDR3 is TGTGCCAGCAGCCCCGGACTTTATAGAAACACCATATATTTT.

J is TRBJ1-2 and V is TRBV5-1; 7 bases fit TRBD1. With V trimmed by 5 bases and J by 6 bases, 16 bases remained unmatched. CDR1 and CDR2 from the germline V gene are SGHRS and YFSETQ. This CDR3 is built from 16 residues. The CDR3 nucleotides read TGCGCCAGCAGTAAAATACGGGCAGGGGGAGGAGATGGCTACACCTTC. This encodes CASSKIRAGGGDGYTF.

This rearrangement joins TRBV10-3 to TRBJ2-3; 12 bases match TRBD2. V shed 6 bases, J shed 1 base, and the junction held 2 bases outside the gene matches. CDR1 is ENHRY and CDR2 is SYGVKD in the germline V gene. The CDR3 spans 15 residues. The CDR3 protein is CAISSSGRGTDTQYF. In nucleotides, the CDR3 is TGTGCCATCAGCTCTAGCGGGAGGGGCACAGATACGCAGTATTTT.

CDR3 DNA: TGTGCCATCAGTGATCCTTGGGACACCGGACACTCTGGGGCCAACGTCCTGACTTTC. It encodes CAISDPWDTGHSGANVLTF. The chain has TRBV10-3 and TRBJ2-6; D perhaps matches TRBD1 (6 bases). The germline gives CDR1 ENHRY, CDR2 SYGVKD. Trimming pared 3 bases from V and 0 bases from J, leaving 18 bases between. The length of the CDR3 is 19 residues.

This clone has only one observation. This chain links TRBV28 with TRBJ2-5; TRBD2 agrees at 16 bases. The J segment lost 4 bases and the V segment lost 7 bases, leaving 9 bases of the junction unmatched. Germline CDR1 and CDR2: MDHEN and SYDVKM. There are 17 residues in the CDR3. CDR3 protein: CASTMRGTSGGAETQYF. CDR3 coding DNA: TGTGCCAGCACCATGAGGGGGACTAGCGGGGGGGCAGAGACCCAGTACTTC.

The rearrangement joins TRBV9 to TRBJ2-5; tentative D call: TRBD1 (6 bases). Germline-derived CDR1 and CDR2 are SGDLS and YYNGEE. This CDR3 contains 15 residues. Trimming cost V 4 bases and J 1 base, with 14 bases left between them. The CDR3 nucleotides read TGTGCCAGCAGCACCCGTGGACAGTCCCAAGAGACCCAGTACTTC. This encodes CASSTRGQSQETQYF.

The rearrangement links TRBV28 to TRBJ2-7; 13 bases are a match to TRBD2. The CDR3 is 17 amino acids. Unmatched junction bases numbered 12, after V lost 4 bases and J lost 6 bases. Germline-derived CDR1 and CDR2 are MDHEN and SYDVKM. DNA for the CDR3: TGTGCCAGCAGTTCAGGACTAGCGGGGGAACAGGGGGTCGAGCAGTACTTC. Protein: CASSSGLAGEQGVEQYF.

The chain has TRBV18 and TRBJ1-4; TRBD1 matches 7 bases. The CDR3 has 15 amino acids. V lost 2 bases to trimming and J lost 3 bases; unmatched junction nucleotides: 3. Germline loops: CDR1 KGHSH, CDR2 LQKENI. CDR3 region: CASSPLGTANEKLFF. CDR3 coding DNA: TGTGCCAGCTCACCATTGGGGACAGCTAATGAAAAACTGTTTTTT.

This clone was found once. The chain joins TRBV5-6 to TRBJ1-2; TRBD1 matches at 8 bases. Germline assignment: CDR1 SGHDT and CDR2 YYEEEE. This CDR3 is 14 amino acids long. The V segment lost 3 bases and the J segment 3 bases; nucleotides outside the gene matches: 4. The chain's CDR3 is CASSYTGGDYGYTF. The CDR3 DNA is TGTGCCAGCAGCTATACAGGGGGTGACTATGGCTACACCTTC.

The V and J genes are TRBV12-5 and TRBJ2-3, with D tentatively TRBD1 (6 bases). The CDR3 loop spans 13 amino acids. V lost 1 base to trimming and J lost 15 bases, with 17 bases between them. CDR1 is LGHNT and CDR2 is FRNRAP in the germline V gene. For the CDR3, the DNA is TGTGCTAGTGGTTTGGACAGGGAAGAAGTAGTTTATTTT. This sequence encodes CASGLDREEVVYF.

This clone was counted a few times. V usage is TRBV7-2 and J usage is TRBJ2-1, with 8 bases that match TRBD2. Per germline, CDR1 SGHTA and CDR2 FQGNSA. CDR3 length: 17 amino acids. J was trimmed by 0 bases and V by 6 bases; bases with no gene match: 10. The CDR3 bases are TGTGCCAGCAGTTTAACGGGGGGGGCACTCTCCTACAATGAGCAGTTCTTC. It is translated as CASSLTGGALSYNEQFF.

The chain joins TRBV10-3 to TRBJ2-2; 11 bases are shared with TRBD2. The CDR3 has 14 residues. V gave up 9 bases and J gave up 1 base; unmatched junction bases: 1. The germline gives CDR1 ENHRY, CDR2 SYGVKD. CDR3 sequence: CAIGLAGNTGELFF. CDR3 coding DNA: TGTGCCATTGGACTAGCGGGGAACACCGGGGAGCTGTTTTTT.

The rearrangement joins TRBV9 to TRBJ2-1, with D possibly matching TRBD1 (6 bases). Looked up from germline, CDR1 is SGDLS and CDR2 is YYNGEE. The CDR3 loop spans 13 amino acids. V lost 0 bases and J lost 10, with 11 bases in between. CDR3 amino acids: CASSVDRAVEQFF. For the CDR3, the DNA is TGTGCCAGCAGCGTAGACAGGGCTGTGGAGCAGTTCTTC.

The chain joins TRBV28 to TRBJ2-5, with TRBD1 matching 7 bases. V shed 6 bases, J shed 5 bases, and the junction held 6 bases outside the gene matches. The CDR3 has 13 amino acids. The V gene's germline CDR1 is MDHEN and CDR2 SYDVKM. The CDR3 DNA is TGTGCCAGCAGATCCTACAGGGGTGAGACCCAGTACTTC. Translation gives CASRSYRGETQYF.

The chain uses TRBV28 and TRBJ2-3; 8 nucleotides agree with TRBD2. V trimming: 2 bases; J trimming: 6 bases; junction bases outside the gene matches: 13. The germline V gene encodes CDR1 MDHEN and CDR2 SYDVKM. This CDR3 has 17 residues. The CDR3 loop is CASSLPGLAQRRDTQYF. CDR3 sequence (DNA): TGTGCCAGCAGTTTACCCGGACTAGCTCAAAGGAGGGATACGCAGTATTTT.

This chain connects TRBV4-1 to TRBJ2-1, with TRBD2 matching 10 bases. CDR1 is MGHRA and CDR2 is YSYEKL in the germline V gene. This CDR3 region has 15 residues. J lost 3 bases, V lost 6 bases, and 5 bases had no gene match. The DNA for the CDR3 is TGCGCCAGCAGTCTACTAGCGGGGAACTACAATGAGCAGTTCTTC. This codes for CASSLLAGNYNEQFF.

V usage is TRBV5-6 and J usage is TRBJ1-2, with D uncertain. The CDR3 contains 13 residues. Trimming took off 3 bases at V and 8 bases at J, with 14 bases between the two ends. Looked up from germline, CDR1 is SGHDT and CDR2 is YYEEEE. CDR3: CASSSTGAGGYTF. CDR3 sequence (DNA): TGTGCCAGCAGCTCGACGGGCGCGGGGGGCTACACCTTC.

J is TRBJ1-4 and V is TRBV18, with D possibly matching TRBD1 (5 bases). Trimming removed 2 bases from V and 5 bases from J, with 18 bases in between. CDR3 length: 17 amino acids. Germline CDR1 KGHSH, CDR2 LQKENI. The CDR3 loop reads CASSPSPGRGGNEKLFF. In DNA, the CDR3 is TGTGCCAGCTCACCATCCCCGGGACGGGGAGGGAATGAAAAACTGTTTTTT.

This clone was found once. The chain carries TRBV7-8 and TRBJ2-7; maybe TRBD1 (6 bases). Germline CDR1 SGHVS, CDR2 FQNEAQ. The CDR3 sequence is 16 residues long. Trimming left V 2 bases short and J 4 bases short, with 18 bases between. The DNA of the CDR3 is TGTGCCAGCAGCTTAAGAGCCGGGACATCGAATTACGAGCAGTACTTC. It is translated as CASSLRAGTSNYEQYF.

V usage is TRBV5-4 and J usage is TRBJ2-1; TRBD2 matches at 9 bases. V dropped 0 bases and J dropped 3; count of bases not matched to a gene: 13. The CDR3 extends over 19 amino acids. Germline CDR1 reads SGHNT; CDR2 reads YYREEE (reference sequence). Written as DNA, the CDR3 is TGTGCCAGCAGCTTGGCAATAGCGGGAGACAATAATTTCTACAATGAGCAGTTCTTC. This sequence encodes CASSLAIAGDNNFYNEQFF.

V and J are TRBV5-1 and TRBJ1-4, with 11 nucleotides matching TRBD1. The V gene's germline CDR1 is SGHRS and CDR2 YFSETQ. There are 15 residues in the CDR3. The trim removed 2 bases at V and 8 bases at J, leaving 5 bases unmatched. The CDR3 is CASSFSGTGGEKLFF. The CDR3 DNA reads as TGCGCCAGCAGCTTCTCCGGGACAGGGGGGGAAAAACTGTTTTTT.